The sequence of this T cell receptor (beta chain) was determined in a study of cytomegalovirus exposure and HLA in healthy donors. The study ran its PCR with 60 Vbeta and 13 Jbeta primers. Sequencing used immunoSEQ multiplex PCR; TCRdb keeps in-frame clones, though not all of them. This sample has over 65,000 clones, with about 80% found just once. The germline gives CDR1 SGDLS, CDR2 YYNGEE. The CDR3 extends over 13 amino acids. With 0 bases removed from V and 4 bases from J, the gap between germline ends came to 5 bases. The V call is TRBV9, the J call TRBJ1-5; D unclear. The sample taken for sequencing was PBMCs. This clonotype was obtained from a woman in her 40s in good health and CMV-seronegative. CDR3 amino acids: CASSVGPNQPQHF. The CDR3 nucleotides read TGTGCCAGCAGCGTAGGGCCTAATCAGCCCCAGCATTTT.